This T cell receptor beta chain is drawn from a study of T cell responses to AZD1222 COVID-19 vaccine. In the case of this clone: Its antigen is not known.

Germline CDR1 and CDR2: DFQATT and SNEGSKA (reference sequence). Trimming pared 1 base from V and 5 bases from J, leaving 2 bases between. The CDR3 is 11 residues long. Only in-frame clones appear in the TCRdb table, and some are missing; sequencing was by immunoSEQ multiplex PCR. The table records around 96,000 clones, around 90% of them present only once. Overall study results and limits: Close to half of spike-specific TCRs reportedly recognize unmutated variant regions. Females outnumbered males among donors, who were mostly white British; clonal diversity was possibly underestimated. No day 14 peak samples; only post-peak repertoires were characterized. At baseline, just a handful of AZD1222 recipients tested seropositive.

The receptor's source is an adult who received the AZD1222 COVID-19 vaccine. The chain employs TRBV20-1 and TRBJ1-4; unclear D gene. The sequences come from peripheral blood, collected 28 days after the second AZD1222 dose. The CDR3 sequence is CSARANEKLFF. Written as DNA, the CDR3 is TGCAGTGCTAGAGCAAATGAAAAACTGTTTTTT.